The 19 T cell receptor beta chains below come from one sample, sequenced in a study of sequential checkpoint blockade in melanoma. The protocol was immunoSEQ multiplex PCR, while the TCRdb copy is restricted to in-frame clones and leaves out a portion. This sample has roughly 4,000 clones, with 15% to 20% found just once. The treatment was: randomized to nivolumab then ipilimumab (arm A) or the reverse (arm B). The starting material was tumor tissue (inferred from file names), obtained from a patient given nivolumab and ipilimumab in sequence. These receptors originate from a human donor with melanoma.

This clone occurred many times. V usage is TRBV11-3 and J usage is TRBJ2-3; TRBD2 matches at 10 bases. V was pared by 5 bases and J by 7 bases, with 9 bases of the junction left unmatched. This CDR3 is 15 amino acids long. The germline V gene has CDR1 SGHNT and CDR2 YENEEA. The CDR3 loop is CASSDLAGAGHTQYF. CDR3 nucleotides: TGTGCCAGCAGCGACCTAGCGGGGGCCGGGCATACGCAGTATTTT. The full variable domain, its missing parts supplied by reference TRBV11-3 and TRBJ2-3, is EAGVVQSPRYKIIEKKQPVAFWCNPISGHNTLYWYLQNLGQGPELLIRYENEEAVDDSQLPKDRFSAERLKGVDSTLKIQPAELGDSAVYLCASSDLAGAGHTQYFGPGTRLTVL.

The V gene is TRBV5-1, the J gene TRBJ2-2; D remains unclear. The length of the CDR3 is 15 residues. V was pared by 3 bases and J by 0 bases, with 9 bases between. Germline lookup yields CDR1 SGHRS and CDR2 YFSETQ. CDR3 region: CASSSGSANTGELFF. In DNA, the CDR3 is TGCGCCAGCAGCTCTGGGTCCGCGAACACCGGGGAGCTGTTTTTT.

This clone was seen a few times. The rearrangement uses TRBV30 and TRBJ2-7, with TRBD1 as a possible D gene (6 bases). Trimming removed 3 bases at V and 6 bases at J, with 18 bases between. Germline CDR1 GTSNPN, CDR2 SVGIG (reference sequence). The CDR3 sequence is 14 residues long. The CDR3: CAWRKTRAGVEQYF. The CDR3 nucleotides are TGTGCCTGGAGGAAGACAAGGGCAGGGGTCGAGCAGTACTTC.

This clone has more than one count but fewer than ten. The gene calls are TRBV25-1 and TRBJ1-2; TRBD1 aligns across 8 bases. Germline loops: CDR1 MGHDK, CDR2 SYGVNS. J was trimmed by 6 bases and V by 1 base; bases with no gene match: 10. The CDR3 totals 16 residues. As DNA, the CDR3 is TGTGCCAGCAGTGAATTGCGAGGACAGGGAAAGGATGGCTACACCTTC. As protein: CASSELRGQGKDGYTF.

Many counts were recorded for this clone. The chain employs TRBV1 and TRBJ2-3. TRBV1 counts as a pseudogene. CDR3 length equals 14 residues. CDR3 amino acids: CASSQKGIPDTQYF. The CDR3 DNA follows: TGCGCCAGCAGCCAAAAAGGTATCCCAGATACGCAGTATTTT.

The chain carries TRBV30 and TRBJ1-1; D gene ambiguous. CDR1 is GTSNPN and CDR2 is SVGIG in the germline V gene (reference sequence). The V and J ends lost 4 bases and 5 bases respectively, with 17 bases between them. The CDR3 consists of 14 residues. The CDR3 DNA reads TGTGCCTGGATGTTGAAGGGAACGGGAACTGAAGCTTTCTTT. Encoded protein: CAWMLKGTGTEAFF.

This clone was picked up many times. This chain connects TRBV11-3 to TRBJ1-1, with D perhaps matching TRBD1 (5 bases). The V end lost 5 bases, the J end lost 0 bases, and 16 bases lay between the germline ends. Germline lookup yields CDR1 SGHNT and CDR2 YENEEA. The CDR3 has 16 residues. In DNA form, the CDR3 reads TGTGCCAGCAGCCCTGGGGGAAGTGTCCTGAACACTGAAGCTTTCTTT. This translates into CASSPGGSVLNTEAFF.

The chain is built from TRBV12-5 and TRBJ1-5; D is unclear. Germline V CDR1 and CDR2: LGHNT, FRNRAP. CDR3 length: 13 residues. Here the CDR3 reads CASGSVSNQPQHF. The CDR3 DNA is TGTGCCAGCGGATCGGTCAGCAATCAGCCCCAGCATTTT.

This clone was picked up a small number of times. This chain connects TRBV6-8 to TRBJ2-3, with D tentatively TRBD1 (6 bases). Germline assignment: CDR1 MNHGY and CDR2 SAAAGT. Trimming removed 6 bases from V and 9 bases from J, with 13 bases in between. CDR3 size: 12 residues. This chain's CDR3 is CASSTDSVTQYF. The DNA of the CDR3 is TGTGCCAGCAGCACGGACAGTGTCACGCAGTATTTT.

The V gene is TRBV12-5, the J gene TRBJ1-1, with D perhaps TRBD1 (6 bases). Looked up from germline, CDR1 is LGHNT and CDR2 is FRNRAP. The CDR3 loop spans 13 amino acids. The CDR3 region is CASTKGVLAEAFF. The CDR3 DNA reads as TGTGCCAGCACTAAGGGGGTACTGGCTGAAGCTTTCTTT.

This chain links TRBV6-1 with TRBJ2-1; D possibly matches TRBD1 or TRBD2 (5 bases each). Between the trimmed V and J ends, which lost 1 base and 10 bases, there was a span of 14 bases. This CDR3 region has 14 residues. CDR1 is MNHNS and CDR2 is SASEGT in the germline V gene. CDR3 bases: TGTGCCAGCAGTGAAGGAGGGGCAATCCGGGAGCAGTTCTTC. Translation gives CASSEGGAIREQFF.

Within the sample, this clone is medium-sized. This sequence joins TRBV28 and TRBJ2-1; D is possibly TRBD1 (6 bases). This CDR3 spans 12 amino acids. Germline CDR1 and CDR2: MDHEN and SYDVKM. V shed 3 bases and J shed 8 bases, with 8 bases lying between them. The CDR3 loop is CASSFTGYEQFF. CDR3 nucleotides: TGTGCCAGCAGTTTTACAGGGTATGAGCAGTTCTTC.

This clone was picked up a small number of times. CDR3 loop: CASSELGGGEAFF. CDR3 bases: TGTGCCAGCAGTGAACTGGGCGGGGGTGAAGCTTTCTTT. The rearrangement joins TRBV6-7 to TRBJ1-1; tentatively, D is TRBD1 (5 bases). TRBV6-7 is sorted into the ORF group, with uncertain function. This CDR3 is 13 amino acids long. Trimming removed 5 bases from V and 7 bases from J, with 14 bases in between.

CDR3 in amino acids: CASSYHRTYSGANVLTF. The DNA of the CDR3 is TGTGCCAGCAGTTATCATCGGACCTACTCTGGGGCCAACGTCCTGACTTTC. V usage is TRBV6-8 and J usage is TRBJ2-6; the D is unclear. This CDR3 spans 17 amino acids. V was shortened by 3 bases and J by 0 bases, with 12 bases between the two germline ends. The V gene's germline CDR1 is MNHGY and CDR2 SAAAGT.

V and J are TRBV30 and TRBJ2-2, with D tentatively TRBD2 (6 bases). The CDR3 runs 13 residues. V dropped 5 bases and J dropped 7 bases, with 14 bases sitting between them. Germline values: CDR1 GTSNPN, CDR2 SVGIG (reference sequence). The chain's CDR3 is CAWAGTHGGELFF. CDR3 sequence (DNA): TGTGCCTGGGCGGGGACCCATGGCGGGGAGCTGTTTTTT. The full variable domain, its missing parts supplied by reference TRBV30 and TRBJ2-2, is SQTIHQWPATLVQPVGSPLSLECTVEGTSNPNLYWYRQAAGRGLQLLFYSVGIGQISSEVPQNLSASRPQDRQFILSSKKLLLSDSGFYLCAWAGTHGGELFFGEGSRLTVL.

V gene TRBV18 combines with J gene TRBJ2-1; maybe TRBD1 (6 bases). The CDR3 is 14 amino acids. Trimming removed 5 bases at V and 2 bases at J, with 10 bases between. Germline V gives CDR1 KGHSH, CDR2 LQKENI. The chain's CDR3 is CASSGQTTYNEQFF. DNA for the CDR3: TGTGCCAGCTCAGGACAGACAACCTACAATGAGCAGTTCTTC.

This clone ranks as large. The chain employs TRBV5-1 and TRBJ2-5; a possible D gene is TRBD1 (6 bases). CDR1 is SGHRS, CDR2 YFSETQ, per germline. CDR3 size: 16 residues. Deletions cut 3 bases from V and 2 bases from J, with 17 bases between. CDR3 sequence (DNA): TGCGCCAGCAGCTCCAGATCGGACAGCCCACAAGAGACCCAGTACTTC. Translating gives CASSSRSDSPQETQYF.

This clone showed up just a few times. CDR3 in amino acids: CASSEVGGRQQETQYF. The DNA of the CDR3 is TGTGCCAGCAGTGAAGTAGGGGGGCGTCAACAAGAGACCCAGTACTTC. The gene calls are TRBV6-1 and TRBJ2-5; D might be TRBD1 or TRBD2, each matching 6 bases. CDR1 and CDR2 (germline): MNHNS, SASEGT. Trimming took off 1 base at V and 2 bases at J, with 14 bases between the two ends. The CDR3 contains 16 residues.

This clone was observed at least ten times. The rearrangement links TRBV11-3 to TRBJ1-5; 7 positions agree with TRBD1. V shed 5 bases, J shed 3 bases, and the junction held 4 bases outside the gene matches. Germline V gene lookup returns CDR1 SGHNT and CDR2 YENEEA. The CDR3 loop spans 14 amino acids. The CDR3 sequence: CASSPTGYNQPQHF. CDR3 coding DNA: TGTGCCAGCAGCCCGACAGGGTACAATCAGCCCCAGCATTTT.